Presented here are 23 T cell receptor beta chains from one specimen sequenced in a study of T cell responses to AZD1222 COVID-19 vaccine. TCRdb's table, derived via immunoSEQ multiplex PCR, lists solely in-frame clones and lacks some. The repertoire holds approximately 200,000 clones, about 94% seen once, with around 1.7% in the top ten. Sample: peripheral blood, taken 28 days after the second dose of the MenACWY control vaccine. These receptors came from an adult who received the MenACWY meningococcal vaccine as a control.

The rearrangement links TRBV11-2 to TRBJ2-7, with a tentative D call TRBD1 (5 bases). Per the germline V gene, CDR1 is SGHAT and CDR2 is FQNNGV. The CDR3 is 18 residues long. V lost 0 bases and J 4 bases, leaving 22 bases between the germline ends. As DNA, the CDR3 is TGTGCCAGCAGCTTAGATGGTAGGGGCCGGCGATCCGTATACGAGCAGTACTTC. Translation gives CASSLDGRGRRSVYEQYF.

The J gene is TRBJ2-7, the V gene TRBV6-5, with 7 bases lining up with TRBD2. The CDR3 extends over 13 amino acids. V lost 2 bases, J lost 4 bases, and 2 bases stayed unmatched. The germline CDR1 and CDR2 sequences are MNHEY and SVGAGI. CDR3 coding DNA: TGTGCCAGCAGTTACCCCGGGGGGTACGAGCAGTACTTC. Translating it yields CASSYPGGYEQYF.

This rearrangement joins TRBV7-5 to TRBJ2-7; the listed D gene, TRBD1, was not tested against the DNA. TRBV7-5 is listed as a pseudogene. This CDR3 region has 13 residues. Here the CDR3 reads CARSSGQGYEQYF. In DNA, the CDR3 is TGTGCCAGAAGCTCGGGACAGGGCTACGAGCAGTACTTC.

J is TRBJ2-1 and V is TRBV10-3, with D possibly matching TRBD1 (5 bases). Trimming stripped 4 bases from V and 9 bases from J, with 13 bases between. CDR3 length equals 13 residues. The V gene's germline CDR1 is ENHRY and CDR2 SYGVKD. CDR3 in DNA: TGTGCCATCAGTGGCAGGGTTTTGGGTGAGCAGTTCTTC. Protein product: CAISGRVLGEQFF.

The J gene is TRBJ2-1, the V gene TRBV27; D is ambiguous. There are 15 residues in the CDR3. V lost 2 bases, J lost 8 bases, and 16 bases lay in between. Germline V gives CDR1 MNHEY, CDR2 SMNVEV (reference sequence). CDR3 DNA: TGTGCCAGCAGTTTACTAGATAAGGGTTTCGATGAGCAGTTCTTC. Translated, it gives CASSLLDKGFDEQFF.

The chain is built from TRBV7-3 and TRBJ2-1; D is tentatively TRBD1 or TRBD2 (6 bases each). CDR3 size: 14 residues. The V gene's germline CDR1 is SGHTA and CDR2 FQGTGA. V dropped 5 bases and J dropped 5 bases, with 13 bases sitting between them. This CDR3 is CASSPERGDNEQFF. DNA of the CDR3: TGTGCCAGCAGCCCCGAGAGGGGGGACAATGAGCAGTTCTTC.

This clone appeared once. The J gene is TRBJ2-5, the V gene TRBV4-3; 10 positions agree with TRBD1. The V gene end was trimmed by 0 bases and the J gene end by 0 bases; junction bases not matched to a gene: 16. Germline V gives CDR1 LGHNA, CDR2 YSLEER. The CDR3 has 21 residues. The CDR3 loop is CASSQDLRDRGRIANQETQYF. The CDR3 DNA reads TGCGCCAGCAGCCAAGACTTGCGGGACAGGGGACGGATAGCAAACCAAGAGACCCAGTACTTC.

The V call is TRBV9, the J call TRBJ2-1; D possibly uses TRBD1 or TRBD2 (5 bases each). Germline V gene sequence: CDR1 SGDLS, CDR2 YYNGEE. There are 15 residues in the CDR3. V was pared by 3 bases and J by 5 bases, with 15 bases between. The CDR3 sequence is CASSGRGAINNEQFF. CDR3 nucleotides: TGTGCCAGCAGCGGACGAGGGGCCATCAACAATGAGCAGTTCTTC. The whole variable domain, remainder taken from reference TRBV9 and TRBJ2-1, is DSGVTQTPKHLITATGQRVTLRCSPRSGDLSVYWYQQSLDQGLQFLIQYYNGEERAKGNILERFSAQQFPDLHSELNLSSLELGDSALYFCASSGRGAINNEQFFGPGTRLTVL.

The rearrangement links TRBV9 to TRBJ1-3; 12 bases are a match to TRBD1. Germline CDR1 is SGDLS and CDR2 is YYNGEE. V shed 4 bases, J shed 2 bases, and the junction held 7 bases outside the gene matches. This CDR3 is 17 amino acids long. In DNA form, the CDR3 reads TGTGCCAGCAGCACCGCGGGGACAGGGGGCACTGGAAACACCATATATTTT. Amino acids: CASSTAGTGGTGNTIYF.

The chain recombines TRBV12-3 or TRBV12-4 with TRBJ2-7, with D uncertain. This CDR3 has 13 amino acids. V dropped 2 bases and J dropped 0 bases, with 5 bases sitting between them. The DNA for the CDR3 is TGTGCCAGCAGTTTACAGGACTCCTACGAGCAGTACTTC. Translating it yields CASSLQDSYEQYF.

In DNA form, the CDR3 reads TGTGCCAGCAGTTTAGACAGGGCCAACTATGGCTACACCTTC. Encoded protein: CASSLDRANYGYTF. The rearrangement links TRBV27 to TRBJ1-2; 7 bases agree with TRBD1. There are 14 residues in the CDR3. V lost 2 bases, J lost 2 bases, and 2 bases stayed unmatched. Germline values: CDR1 MNHEY, CDR2 SMNVEV (reference sequence).

The chain combines TRBV27 with TRBJ1-2, with TRBD1 matching over 10 bases. Germline V lookup: CDR1 MNHEY, CDR2 SMNVEV (reference sequence). J gave up 4 bases and V 3 bases, and 5 bases lay outside the gene matches. The CDR3 sequence is 15 residues long. The CDR3 DNA follows: TGTGCCAGCAGTTTTTCGACAGGGGGCATCTATGGCTACACCTTC. This sequence encodes CASSFSTGGIYGYTF.

This clone was detected a few times. The chain is built from TRBV30 and TRBJ1-2; 10 bases match TRBD1. V lost 5 bases, J lost 8 bases, and 8 bases stayed unmatched. The CDR3 totals 13 residues. Germline V gives CDR1 GTSNPN, CDR2 SVGIG (reference sequence). DNA for the CDR3: TGTGCCTGGGATAGACAGGGGGCTGGGGGCTACACCTTC. Translated, it gives CAWDRQGAGGYTF.

This clone was found once. V and J are TRBV5-6 and TRBJ2-1; 11 bases align to TRBD1. CDR1 is SGHDT and CDR2 is YYEEEE in the germline V gene. The CDR3 runs to 16 residues. The V segment lost 3 bases and the J segment 4 bases; nucleotides outside the gene matches: 6. The CDR3 protein is CASSSWTGGVYNEQFF. The CDR3 DNA follows: TGTGCCAGCAGCTCCTGGACAGGGGGCGTGTACAATGAGCAGTTCTTC.

The chain employs TRBV5-1 and TRBJ2-7; no reliable D call. CDR1 SGHRS and CDR2 YFSETQ come from the germline V gene. The ends were cut back, 2 bases at V and 3 bases at J, with 12 bases in the middle. This CDR3 has 14 residues. The CDR3 spells CASSFWTGGYEQYF. As DNA, the CDR3 is TGCGCCAGCAGCTTTTGGACGGGCGGCTACGAGCAGTACTTC.

This chain uses TRBV27 with TRBJ2-3; the D is unclear. The CDR3 has 14 residues. CDR1 is MNHEY, CDR2 SMNVEV, per germline (reference sequence). V was shortened by 7 bases and J by 4 bases, with 15 bases between the two germline ends. CDR3 sequence: CASTKYPGSDTQYF. CDR3 DNA: TGTGCCAGCACCAAATACCCCGGATCAGATACGCAGTATTTT.

The chain is built from TRBV28 and TRBJ2-7; D call uncertain. CDR1 is MDHEN, CDR2 SYDVKM, per germline. The CDR3 has 13 residues. The ends were cut back, 3 bases at V and 1 base at J, with 7 bases in the middle. CDR3 region: CASSLQGSYEQYF. The CDR3 DNA follows: TGTGCCAGCAGTTTGCAAGGATCCTACGAGCAGTACTTC.

This chain links TRBV30 with TRBJ1-1, with D unresolved. Germline loops: CDR1 GTSNPN, CDR2 SVGIG (reference sequence). The CDR3 sequence is 10 residues long. V lost 3 bases and J 5 bases, leaving 4 bases between the germline ends. The CDR3 DNA follows: TGTGCCTGGAGGAGGACTGAAGCTTTCTTT. This encodes CAWRRTEAFF. Complete variable domain (other parts from reference TRBV30 and TRBJ1-1): SQTIHQWPATLVQPVGSPLSLECTVEGTSNPNLYWYRQAAGRGLQLLFYSVGIGQISSEVPQNLSASRPQDRQFILSSKKLLLSDSGFYLCAWRRTEAFFGQGTRLTVV.

V usage is TRBV24-1 and J usage is TRBJ1-1, with 8 bases that match TRBD1. Trimming took 1 base from V and 1 from J; bases not matched to a gene: 7. Per germline, CDR1 KGHDR and CDR2 SFDVKD. The CDR3 is made up of 17 amino acids. The CDR3 reads CATSDFQGAQKNTEAFF. The CDR3 coding sequence is TGTGCCACCAGTGATTTTCAGGGGGCCCAGAAGAACACTGAAGCTTTCTTT.

The chain joins TRBV20-1 to TRBJ2-7; D might be TRBD1 (6 bases). V lost 5 bases to trimming and J lost 4 bases, with 9 bases between them. CDR3 length: 11 residues. CDR1 and CDR2 from the germline V gene are DFQATT and SNEGSKA (reference sequence). CDR3 nucleotide sequence: TGCAGTGCTCTCCAGGGGTACGAGCAGTACTTC. Amino acid sequence: CSALQGYEQYF.

This chain uses TRBV13 with TRBJ2-3; 12 nucleotides match TRBD2. This CDR3 comprises 17 residues. Losses at the gene ends were 2 bases for V and 4 bases for J; bases not matched to a gene: 7. The V gene's germline CDR1 is PRHDT and CDR2 FYEKMQ (reference sequence). The CDR3 DNA reads TGTGCCAGCAGCTTACCCAGACTAGCGGGAGCCCCAGATACGCAGTATTTT. Residues: CASSLPRLAGAPDTQYF.

This clone appeared once. The V and J genes are TRBV6-2 or TRBV6-3 and TRBJ1-1, with D possibly being TRBD1 (5 bases). This CDR3 is 15 amino acids long. Germline CDR1 is MNHEY and CDR2 is SVGEGT. Trimming shortened V by 3 bases and J by 1 base, and 12 bases separated the two germline ends. The CDR3 DNA reads TGTGCCAGCAGTTATTATGGGACCCCGAACACTGAAGCTTTCTTT. Its translation: CASSYYGTPNTEAFF.

The chain employs TRBV12-3 or TRBV12-4 and TRBJ2-7, with D unclear. This CDR3 is 12 amino acids long. V was trimmed by 0 bases and J by 4 bases, leaving 4 bases between them. This CDR3 is CASSLADYEQYF. Here the CDR3 DNA reads TGTGCCAGCAGTTTAGCCGATTACGAGCAGTACTTC.